This T cell receptor beta chain originates from a study of shared clonotypes between healthy human individuals. Study as a whole: The study used three CD4 naive, three CD4 memory, two CD8 naive and one CD8 memory plate per donor.

V lost 1 base and J lost 2, with 18 bases in between. Germline V CDR1 and CDR2: LNHNV, YYDKDF (reference sequence). The CDR3 length is 17 residues. Generated by immunoSEQ multiplex PCR, the TCRdb table keeps only in-frame clones and is missing some. The repertoire includes some 630,000 clones, approximately 75% of them detected once, and 1.5% to 2% sits in the top ten. This rearrangement joins TRBV15 to TRBJ2-7; D might be TRBD1 or TRBD2, each matching 5 bases. Material for sequencing was memory CD4+ T cells sorted from blood. Subset specified: CD45RA-negative fraction. The TCR originated in a woman in her twenties or thirties in good health. As DNA, the CDR3 is TGTGCCACCAGCAGAGTCCCGGGGCAGGCAAATCCCTACGAGCAGTACTTC. Translation: CATSRVPGQANPYEQYF.